The entry that follows covers one T cell receptor (beta chain) sequence. No antigen is known for it. The data originate from a study of cytomegalovirus exposure and HLA in healthy donors. Findings and caveats of the study: Reportedly, a later analysis found an Asian-associated ancestry cluster had fewer N-insertions than the approximately 700-donor mean. Common viral pathogens were later found to be apparently linked to several of the most significant clusters.

A multiplex PCR was run with 60 Vbeta primers and 13 Jbeta primers. TCRdb's table, derived via immunoSEQ multiplex PCR, lists solely in-frame clones and lacks some. The profile shows some 90,000 clones, over 75% of them singletons. Sequences were obtained from PBMCs. The TCR comes from a male donor in good health and CMV-seropositive.

CDR3 bases: TGCGCCAGCAGCCAAGGTCCCGGACTAGCGGATGAGCAGTTCTTC. It codes for CASSQGPGLADEQFF. The rearrangement uses TRBV4-1 and TRBJ2-1; 10 positions agree with TRBD2. There are 15 residues in the CDR3. Trimming took 1 base from V and 8 from J; bases not matched to a gene: 5. Germline V gene lookup returns CDR1 MGHRA and CDR2 YSYEKL.